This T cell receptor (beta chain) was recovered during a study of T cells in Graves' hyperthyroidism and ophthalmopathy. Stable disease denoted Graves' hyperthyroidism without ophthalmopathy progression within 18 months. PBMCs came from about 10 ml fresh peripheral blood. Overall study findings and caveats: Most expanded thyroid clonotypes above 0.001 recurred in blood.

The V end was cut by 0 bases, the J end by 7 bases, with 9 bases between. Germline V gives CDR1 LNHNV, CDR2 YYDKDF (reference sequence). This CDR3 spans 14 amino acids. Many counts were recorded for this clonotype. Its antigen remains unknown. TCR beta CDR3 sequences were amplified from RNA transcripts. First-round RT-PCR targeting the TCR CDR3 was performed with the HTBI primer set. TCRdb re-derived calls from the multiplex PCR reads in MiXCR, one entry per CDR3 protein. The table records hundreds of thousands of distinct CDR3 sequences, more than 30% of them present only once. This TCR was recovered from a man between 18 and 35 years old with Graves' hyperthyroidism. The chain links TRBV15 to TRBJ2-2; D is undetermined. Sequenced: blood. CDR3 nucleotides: TGTGCCACCAGCAGAGATTTCGAGGTCGGGGAGCTGTTTTTT. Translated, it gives CATSRDFEVGELFF.